One and the same sample provided the 7 T cell receptor beta chains below, sequenced in a study of vaccination effects on CD4 cells after COVID-19. Under the ViraFEST assay, PBMC were stimulated with viral peptide pools so that antigen-specific CD4+ T cells expanded. Sequencing was performed afterwards. CD4+ T cells were isolated after roughly nine days of culture. Recipients of the vaccine had no prior SARS-CoV-2 infection and negative nucleocapsid antibodies. These receptors are not linked to any known antigen. Profiling relied on immunoSEQ multiplex PCR, and the TCRdb table lists in-frame clones only, not all of them. The data hold tens of thousands of clones, with about four fifths observed a single time. The material was CD4+ T cells from PBMCs cultured with SARS-CoV-2 spike peptides, obtained before COVID-19 vaccination. Every receptor here comes from a human donor who received a COVID-19 vaccine.

The chain combines TRBV6-4 with TRBJ2-3; D unresolved. Germline lookup yields CDR1 MRHNA and CDR2 SNTAGT. With 6 bases removed from V and 2 bases from J, the gap between germline ends came to 9 bases. The CDR3 totals 13 residues. The CDR3 bases are TGTGCCAGCAGATCGACGGTCACAGATACGCAGTATTTT. The encoded protein is CASRSTVTDTQYF.

This clone was picked up one time. The V call is TRBV3-1 (or the pseudogene TRBV3-2), the J call TRBJ1-4; D gene ambiguous. The germline V gene encodes CDR1 LGHDT and CDR2 YNNKEL (reference sequence). Trimming took off 6 bases at V and 8 bases at J, with 7 bases between the two ends. CDR3 size: 11 residues. This CDR3 is CASSAGEKLFF. The CDR3 region has the DNA TGTGCCAGCAGTGCGGGGGAAAAACTGTTTTTT.

Only a few counts were recorded for this clone. This chain joins TRBV5-6 and TRBJ1-1; tentative D call: TRBD1 (6 bases). The CDR3 has 13 amino acids. Germline CDR1 reads SGHDT; CDR2 reads YYEEEE. Between the trimmed V and J ends, which lost 6 bases and 8 bases, there was a span of 17 bases. The CDR3 protein is CASTFGYTGEAFF. CDR3 bases: TGTGCCAGCACGTTCGGCTATACAGGGGAAGCTTTCTTT.

The V and J genes are TRBV24-1 and TRBJ2-3, with D maybe TRBD1 (5 bases). The CDR3 length is 15 residues. Germline loops: CDR1 KGHDR, CDR2 SFDVKD. Trimming pared 5 bases from V and 2 bases from J, leaving 13 bases between. This CDR3 reads CATSVGSGHTDTQYF. The CDR3 DNA reads as TGTGCCACCAGTGTAGGGTCTGGACACACAGATACGCAGTATTTT.

V is TRBV19 and J is TRBJ2-1, with TRBD1 identical over 8 bases. The CDR3 covers 14 residues. Trimming cost V 5 bases and J 13 bases; bases outside gene matches: 13. Germline CDR1 reads LNHDA; CDR2 reads SQIVND (reference sequence). CDR3 sequence: CASSLQSGTGEQFF. The CDR3 DNA reads TGTGCCAGTAGTCTTCAATCCGGGACAGGTGAACAGTTCTTC.

This sequence joins TRBV28 and TRBJ2-3; D is possibly TRBD2 (6 bases). This CDR3 region has 14 residues. V lost 6 bases to trimming and J lost 0 bases, with 10 bases between them. Looked up from germline, CDR1 is MDHEN and CDR2 is SYDVKM. The CDR3 sequence is CASRPGTSTDTQYF. The CDR3 DNA reads TGTGCCAGCAGGCCCGGGACTAGCACAGATACGCAGTATTTT.

This clone came up once. J is TRBJ1-3 and V is TRBV30; tentative D call: TRBD1 (5 bases). The germline CDR1 and CDR2 sequences are GTSNPN and SVGIG (reference sequence). The CDR3 loop spans 19 amino acids. V lost 0 bases to trimming and J lost 0 bases, with 21 bases between them. Written as DNA, the CDR3 is TGTGCCTGGAGTGTACTACCCCCTTTATCTGGGGCCTCTGGAAACACCATATATTTT. It translates to CAWSVLPPLSGASGNTIYF.